A single sample is the source of the 8 T cell receptor beta chains below, sequenced in a study of spatial heterogeneity in lung cancer. Their antigens remain unidentified. The time point here: sample taken at primary tumor resection. Overall study findings and caveats: Within tumors, counts of expanded alpha and beta TCRs tracked tumor mutation counts.

One entry per CDR3 protein results from TCRdb running MiXCR on the 5' RACE reads. The sample records approximately 15,000 distinct CDR3 sequences, about 4.5% being singletons. The starting material was lung tumor tissue, obtained at surgery. These receptors all stem from a female donor with early-stage non-small cell lung cancer.

This clonotype was seen repeatedly, ten times or more. The chain recombines TRBV4-3 with TRBJ2-5; a weak D match, TRBD2 (5 bases). With 3 bases removed from V and 3 bases from J, the gap between germline ends came to 14 bases. Germline CDR1 LGHNA, CDR2 YSLEER. The CDR3 is 15 amino acids. The CDR3 region is CASSHDGLGEETQYF. The CDR3, as DNA: TGCGCCAGCAGCCACGACGGACTGGGTGAAGAGACCCAGTACTTC.

This clonotype appeared many times. The gene calls are TRBV24-1 and TRBJ1-2; 8 bases match TRBD1. After removal of 4 bases from V and 8 bases from J, the junction contained 5 bases not matched to a gene. This CDR3 has 13 amino acids. CDR1 is KGHDR and CDR2 is SFDVKD in the germline V gene. DNA of the CDR3: TGTGCCACCAGTGAGCGGACAGGGAGCGGCTACACCTTC. Protein product: CATSERTGSGYTF.

This clonotype was found many times. This chain joins TRBV20-1 and TRBJ2-3; D might be TRBD2 (6 bases). Germline V gene lookup returns CDR1 DFQATT and CDR2 SNEGSKA (reference sequence). The CDR3 consists of 14 residues. The V gene lost 0 bases and the J gene lost 8 bases, with 15 bases spanning the gap. CDR3 sequence reads: CSAREIAGMGTQYF. The CDR3 DNA follows: TGCAGTGCTAGAGAGATCGCGGGGATGGGTACGCAGTATTTT.

This clonotype appeared many times. V gene TRBV6-2 or TRBV6-3 combines with J gene TRBJ2-7; the D call may be TRBD1 or TRBD2 (5 bases each). The CDR3 is 16 amino acids. The germline CDR1 and CDR2 sequences are MNHEY and SVGEGT. Trimming left V 6 bases short and J 0 bases short, with 18 bases between. The CDR3 coding sequence is TGTGCCAGCAGCACTACGTCTTTCGGGGCCTCCTACGAGCAGTACTTC. Protein sequence: CASSTTSFGASYEQYF.

Many counts were recorded for this clonotype. V gene TRBV11-2 combines with J gene TRBJ2-5; D perhaps matches TRBD2 (6 bases). Trimming stripped 2 bases from V and 1 base from J, with 8 bases between. CDR3 size: 14 residues. Germline V gives CDR1 SGHAT, CDR2 FQNNGV. The CDR3 bases are TGTGCCAGCAGCTTACGGGGGTTCCAAGAGACCCAGTACTTC. Protein: CASSLRGFQETQYF.

This clonotype was found many times. V gene TRBV25-1 combines with J gene TRBJ2-1, with a possible D match to TRBD1 (6 bases). The germline V gene has CDR1 MGHDK and CDR2 SYGVNS. V lost 8 bases and J 7 bases, leaving 12 bases between the germline ends. The length of the CDR3 is 12 residues. CDR3 protein: CASQGDINEQFF. Here the CDR3 DNA reads TGTGCCAGCCAAGGGGACATTAATGAGCAGTTCTTC. The complete variable domain, with remaining parts taken from reference TRBV25-1 and TRBJ2-1, reads EADIYQTPRYLVIGTGKKITLECSQTMGHDKMYWYQQDPGMELHLIHYSYGVNSTEKGDLSSESTVSRIRTEHFPLTLESARPSHTSQYLCASQGDINEQFFGPGTRLTVL.

This clonotype was detected ten times or more. The V call is TRBV6-2 or TRBV6-3, the J call TRBJ1-1; D gene ambiguous. V lost 7 bases and J 5 bases, leaving 17 bases between the germline ends. CDR1 MNHEY and CDR2 SVGEGT come from the germline V gene. This CDR3 contains 14 residues. CDR3: CASKPWRVETEAFF. CDR3 coding DNA: TGTGCCAGCAAACCCTGGAGGGTTGAGACTGAAGCTTTCTTT.

There are many counts of this clonotype. CDR3 coding DNA: TGTGCCAGCAGGAGTCGAGGTGTTCCCCAGCATTTT. Protein sequence: CASRSRGVPQHF. The chain carries TRBV2 and TRBJ1-5, with unresolved D. The CDR3 runs to 12 residues. In germline, CDR1 is SNHLY, CDR2 FYNNEI. The V end lost 6 bases, the J end lost 10 bases, and 13 bases lay between the germline ends.